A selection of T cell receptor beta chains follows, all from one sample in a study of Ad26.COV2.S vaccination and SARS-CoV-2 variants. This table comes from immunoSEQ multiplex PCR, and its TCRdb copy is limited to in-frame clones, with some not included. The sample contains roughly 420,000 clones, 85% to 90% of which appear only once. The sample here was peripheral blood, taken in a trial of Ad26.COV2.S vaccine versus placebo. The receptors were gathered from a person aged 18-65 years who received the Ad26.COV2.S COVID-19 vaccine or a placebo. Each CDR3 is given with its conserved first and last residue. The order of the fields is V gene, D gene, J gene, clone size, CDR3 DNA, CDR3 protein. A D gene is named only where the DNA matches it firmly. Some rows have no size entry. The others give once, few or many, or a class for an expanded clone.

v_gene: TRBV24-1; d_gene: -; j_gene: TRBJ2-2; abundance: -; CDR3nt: TGTGCCACCAGTGATTTGCCGCAAGGGATCGCGAACACCGGGGAGCTGTTTTTT; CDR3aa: CATSDLPQGIANTGELFF
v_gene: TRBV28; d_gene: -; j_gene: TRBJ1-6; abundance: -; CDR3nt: TGTGCCAGCAGTTTTCTGCAAATCTATAATTCACCCCTCCACTTT; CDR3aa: CASSFLQIYNSPLHF
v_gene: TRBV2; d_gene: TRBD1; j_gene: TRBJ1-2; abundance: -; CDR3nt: TGTGCCAGCAAAAAGACAGGGAATAACTATGGCTACACCTTC; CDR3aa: CASKKTGNNYGYTF
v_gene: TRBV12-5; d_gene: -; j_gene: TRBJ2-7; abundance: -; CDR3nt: TGTGCTAGTGGAGACCACGAGCAGTACTTC; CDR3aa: CASGDHEQYF
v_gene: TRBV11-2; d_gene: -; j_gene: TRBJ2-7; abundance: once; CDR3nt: TGTGCCAGCAGCACCTATACAGGGAGCTACGAGCAGTACTTC; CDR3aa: CASSTYTGSYEQYF
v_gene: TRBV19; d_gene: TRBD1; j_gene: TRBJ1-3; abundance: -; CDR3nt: TGTGCCAGTAGTATCGCCGACAGGGAAATGAACACCATATATTTT; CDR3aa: CASSIADREMNTIYF
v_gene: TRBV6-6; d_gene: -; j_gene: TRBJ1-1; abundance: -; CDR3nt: TGTGCCAGCGGTGGAAGCCTCACTGAAGCTTTCTTT; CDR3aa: CASGGSLTEAFF
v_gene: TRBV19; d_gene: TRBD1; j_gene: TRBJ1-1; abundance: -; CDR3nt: TGTGCCAGTCGACAGGGCCCCGAAGCTTTCTTT; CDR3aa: CASRQGPEAFF
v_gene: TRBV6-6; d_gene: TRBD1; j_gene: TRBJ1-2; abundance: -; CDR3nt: TGTGCCAGCAGGGAGACAGGGAACTATGGCTACACCTTC; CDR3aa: CASRETGNYGYTF
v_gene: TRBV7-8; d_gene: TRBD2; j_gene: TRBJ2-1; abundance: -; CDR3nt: TGTGCCAGCAGCGCCGTAGCGGGGGTCTACAATGAGCAGTTCTTC; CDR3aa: CASSAVAGVYNEQFF
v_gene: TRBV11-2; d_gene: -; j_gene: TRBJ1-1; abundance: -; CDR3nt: TGTGCCAGCAGCTTAGATCTTGGGGCCCGAGGGACTGAAGCTTTCTTT; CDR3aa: CASSLDLGARGTEAFF
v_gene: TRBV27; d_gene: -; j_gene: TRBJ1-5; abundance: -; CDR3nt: TGTGCCAGCAGTTTACGTAGGGGGGGCAATCAGCCCCAGCATTTT; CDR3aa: CASSLRRGGNQPQHF
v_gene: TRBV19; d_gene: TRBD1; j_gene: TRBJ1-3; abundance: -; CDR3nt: TGTGCCAGTATCCGGGGGACAGGGAGCTCTGGAAACACCATATATTTT; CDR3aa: CASIRGTGSSGNTIYF
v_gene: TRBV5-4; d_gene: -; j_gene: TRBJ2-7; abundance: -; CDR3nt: TGTGCCAGCAGCGACTCGGTTTGGGACGAGCAGTACTTC; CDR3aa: CASSDSVWDEQYF
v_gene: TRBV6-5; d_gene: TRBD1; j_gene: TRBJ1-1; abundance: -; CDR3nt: TGTGCCAGCAGTCTAAATGGACAGGGCGGGGAAGCTTTCTTT; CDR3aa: CASSLNGQGGEAFF
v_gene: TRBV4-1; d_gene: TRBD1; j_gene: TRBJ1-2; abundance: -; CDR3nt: TGCGCCAGCAGCCAACCTCGACAGGGAACTAACTATGGCTACACCTTC; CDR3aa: CASSQPRQGTNYGYTF
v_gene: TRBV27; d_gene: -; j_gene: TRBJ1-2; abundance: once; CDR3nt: TGTGCCAGCAGTTTAGGGGAGGCCTATGGCTACACCTTC; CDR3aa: CASSLGEAYGYTF
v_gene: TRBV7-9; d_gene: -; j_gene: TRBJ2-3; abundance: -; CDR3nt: TGTGCCAGCAGCGACGGGGGAACGCAGTATTTT; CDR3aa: CASSDGGTQYF
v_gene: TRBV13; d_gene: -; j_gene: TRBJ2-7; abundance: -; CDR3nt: TGTGCCAGCAGCTACCGACAGGCAACCTACGAGCAGTACTTC; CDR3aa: CASSYRQATYEQYF
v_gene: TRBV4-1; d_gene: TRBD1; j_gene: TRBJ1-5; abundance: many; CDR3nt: TGCGCCAGCAGCCACCAGGGGGGCAATCAGCCCCAGCATTTT; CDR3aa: CASSHQGGNQPQHF
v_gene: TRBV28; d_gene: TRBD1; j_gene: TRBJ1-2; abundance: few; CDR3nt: TGTGCCAGCGCCTATACAGGGGGCTACGGCAACTATGGCTACACCTTC; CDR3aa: CASAYTGGYGNYGYTF
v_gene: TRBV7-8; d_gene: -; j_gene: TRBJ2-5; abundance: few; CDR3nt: TGTGCCAGCAGCTTTGGGGAAGAGACCCAGTACTTC; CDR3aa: CASSFGEETQYF
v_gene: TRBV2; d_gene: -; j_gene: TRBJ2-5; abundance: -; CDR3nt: TGTGCCAGCAGTGGGCAGGGTCGGGAGACCCAGTACTTC; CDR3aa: CASSGQGRETQYF
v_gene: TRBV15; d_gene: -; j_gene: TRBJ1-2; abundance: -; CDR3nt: TGTGCCACCAGCAGGGGCAGGGCCAACTATGGCTACACCTTC; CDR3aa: CATSRGRANYGYTF
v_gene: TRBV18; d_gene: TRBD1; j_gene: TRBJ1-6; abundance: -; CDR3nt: TGTGCCAGCTCCCTTGACAGGGGCGACGGTTCACCCCTCCACTTT; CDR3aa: CASSLDRGDGSPLHF
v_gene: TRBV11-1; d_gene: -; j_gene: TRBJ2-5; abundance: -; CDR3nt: TGTGCCAGCAGCTTAACGACAGCCTTCCAAGAGACCCAGTACTTC; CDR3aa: CASSLTTAFQETQYF
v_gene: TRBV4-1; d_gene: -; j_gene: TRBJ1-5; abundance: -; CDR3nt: TGCGCCAGCAGCCACAGTACAGCGAATCAGCCCCAGCATTTT; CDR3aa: CASSHSTANQPQHF
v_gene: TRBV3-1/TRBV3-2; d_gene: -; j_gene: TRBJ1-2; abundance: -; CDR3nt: TGTGCCAGCAGCCAAGTAACCGCGGAGGACTACACCTTC; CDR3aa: CASSQVTAEDYTF
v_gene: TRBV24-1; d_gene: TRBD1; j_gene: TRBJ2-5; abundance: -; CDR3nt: TGTGCCACCAGTGACCTGACAGGGGGAGGTCAAGAGACCCAGTACTTC; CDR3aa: CATSDLTGGGQETQYF
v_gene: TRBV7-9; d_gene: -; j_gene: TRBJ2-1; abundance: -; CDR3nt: TGTGCCAGCAGCTCGAGTCAAGATGAGCAGTTCTTC; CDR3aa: CASSSSQDEQFF
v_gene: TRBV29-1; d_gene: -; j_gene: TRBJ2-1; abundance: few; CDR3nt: TGCAGCGTCCCGAACATGGAGCGGTTTAAGCTTGAGCAGTTCTTC; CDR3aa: CSVPNMERFKLEQFF
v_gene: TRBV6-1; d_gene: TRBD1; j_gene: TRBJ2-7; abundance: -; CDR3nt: TGTGCCAGCAGTGACGGGACAGGGGGTAACGAGCAGTACTTC; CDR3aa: CASSDGTGGNEQYF
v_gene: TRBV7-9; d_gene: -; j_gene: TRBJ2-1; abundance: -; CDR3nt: TGTGCCAGCAGCCCTCGGCAGGTCCATGAGCAGTTCTTC; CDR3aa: CASSPRQVHEQFF
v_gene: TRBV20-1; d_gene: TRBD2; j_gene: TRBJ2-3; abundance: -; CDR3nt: TGCAGTGCTAGTTTCAGCGGGGGGGCGGCAGATACGCAGTATTTT; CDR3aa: CSASFSGGAADTQYF
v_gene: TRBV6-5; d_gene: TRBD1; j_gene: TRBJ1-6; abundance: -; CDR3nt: TGTGCCAGCAGCATCGGACAGGGAAATAATTCACCCCTCCACTTT; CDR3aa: CASSIGQGNNSPLHF
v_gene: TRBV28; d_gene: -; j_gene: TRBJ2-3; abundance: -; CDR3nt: TGTGCCAGCAGTTTGACACAGCTCAGCACAGATACGCAGTATTTT; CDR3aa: CASSLTQLSTDTQYF
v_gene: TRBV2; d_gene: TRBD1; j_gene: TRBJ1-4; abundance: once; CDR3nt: TGTGCCAGCAGGGGGACAGGGGCTACTAATGAAAAACTGTTTTTT; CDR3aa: CASRGTGATNEKLFF
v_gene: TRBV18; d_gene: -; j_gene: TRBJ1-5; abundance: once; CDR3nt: TGTGCCAGCTCACCAAGGGCAGCCCACCTGTTTAGCAATCAGCCCCAGCATTTT; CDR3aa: CASSPRAAHLFSNQPQHF
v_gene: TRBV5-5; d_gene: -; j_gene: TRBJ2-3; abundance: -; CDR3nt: TGTGCCAGCAGCGCGACCACAGATACGCAGTATTTT; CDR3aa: CASSATTDTQYF
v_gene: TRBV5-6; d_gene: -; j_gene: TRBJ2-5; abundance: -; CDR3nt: TGTGCCAGCAGCTTGGGTGCCGATCGGGGGACCCAGTACTTC; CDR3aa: CASSLGADRGTQYF